Listed here are 32 T cell receptor beta chains from one sample, sequenced in a study of OX40 agonist ivuxolimab in advanced cancers. The protocol used for the library was the immunoSEQ multiplex PCR assay. TCRdb carries this immuneACCESS record with in-frame sequences only. Its versions omit some clonotypes, under half of them owing to an unresolved V gene in the studies checked, with the rest unexplained. The sample contains around 76,000 clones, about 88% of them found a single time. The ten largest account for roughly 13% of the sample. The sample in question was CD4+ or CD8+ T cells sorted from blood, obtained in a trial of the OX40 agonist ivuxolimab. The receptors here all came from an adult with an advanced solid tumor such as melanoma, head and neck, liver or kidney cancer.

This clone was detected once. V gene TRBV10-2 combines with J gene TRBJ2-1; 10 positions agree with TRBD2. The CDR3 is 14 amino acids. Germline V gives CDR1 WSHSY, CDR2 SAAADI. V lost 7 bases, J lost 0 bases, and 0 bases stayed unmatched. CDR3 protein: CASTSGSSYNEQFF. CDR3 in DNA: TGCGCCAGCACTAGCGGGAGCTCCTACAATGAGCAGTTCTTC.

This clone appeared a single time. The chain has TRBV6-5 and TRBJ2-7; 11 bases fit TRBD1. This CDR3 region has 14 residues. Trimming took 8 bases from V and 7 from J; bases not matched to a gene: 10. From germline, CDR1 is MNHEY and CDR2 SVGAGI. The CDR3 DNA sequence: TGTGCCAGCCTGTTCGGACAGGGGGCGCGGGAGCAGTACTTC. Protein: CASLFGQGAREQYF.

The chain employs TRBV27 and TRBJ1-2; TRBD1 aligns across 7 bases. CDR3 length: 15 amino acids. The V and J ends lost 6 bases and 4 bases, in that order; junction bases with no gene match: 11. Per the germline V gene, CDR1 is MNHEY and CDR2 is SMNVEV (reference sequence). DNA of the CDR3: TGTGCCAGCAGCCCGTCAGGGGGGGCGGTCTATGGCTACACCTTC. Translation: CASSPSGGAVYGYTF.

This rearrangement joins TRBV7-9 to TRBJ2-5, with D perhaps TRBD1 (6 bases). V lost 5 bases and J 1 base, leaving 11 bases between the germline ends. CDR3 length: 14 amino acids. From germline, CDR1 is SEHNR and CDR2 FQNEAQ (reference sequence). The CDR3 region is CASSKQGSQETQYF. In DNA, the CDR3 is TGTGCCAGCAGCAAACAGGGTTCCCAAGAGACCCAGTACTTC.

This rearrangement joins TRBV7-2 to TRBJ2-3; maybe TRBD1 (5 bases). The germline V and J ends were trimmed by 2 bases and 2 bases, with 11 bases remaining between them. The V gene's germline CDR1 is SGHTA and CDR2 FQGNSA. The CDR3 covers 15 residues. The CDR3 is CASSLQGGATDTQYF. The CDR3, as DNA: TGTGCCAGCAGCTTACAGGGCGGAGCCACAGATACGCAGTATTTT.

The chain links TRBV4-1 to TRBJ2-7; 8 bases fit TRBD1. Per germline, CDR1 MGHRA and CDR2 YSYEKL. V was clipped by 0 bases and J by 6 bases; unmatched bases: 7. There are 15 residues in the CDR3. DNA of the CDR3: TGCGCCAGCAGCCAAGATGGGACAGGTGTAAGCGAGCAGTACTTC. Its protein is CASSQDGTGVSEQYF.

Written as DNA, the CDR3 is TGTGCCAGCAGGGACCGCCTAACAGGGGGCGTAGAGACCCAGTACTTC. Translated, it gives CASRDRLTGGVETQYF. The chain is built from TRBV5-8 and TRBJ2-5, with 9 bases that match TRBD1. The J segment lost 4 bases and the V segment lost 5 bases, leaving 12 bases of the junction unmatched. CDR1 is SGHTS and CDR2 is YDEGEE in the germline V gene. The CDR3 sequence is 16 residues long.

This clone showed up just once. V and J are TRBV28 and TRBJ1-1, with 8 bases fitting TRBD1. Germline V gives CDR1 MDHEN, CDR2 SYDVKM. J gave up 5 bases and V 8 bases, and 7 bases lay outside the gene matches. The CDR3 totals 13 residues. Here the CDR3 DNA reads TGTGCCAGCCGACCGACAGGGGCGACTGAAGCTTTCTTT. Its protein product is CASRPTGATEAFF.

This chain connects TRBV6-1 to TRBJ1-5, with D maybe TRBD1 (5 bases). Trimming stripped 3 bases from V and 4 bases from J, with 10 bases between. Germline CDR1 reads MNHNS; CDR2 reads SASEGT. The CDR3 totals 14 residues. Here the CDR3 DNA reads TGTGCCAGCAGTGAGCCAGGGAGGAATCAGCCCCAGCATTTT. Protein product: CASSEPGRNQPQHF.

The V and J genes are TRBV18 and TRBJ2-3; 12 bases align to TRBD2. V lost 3 bases and J lost 3; bases outside the gene matches: 1. CDR3 size: 15 residues. Germline CDR1 and CDR2: KGHSH and LQKENI. CDR3 loop: CASSPTSGRTDTQYF. CDR3 in DNA: TGTGCCAGCTCACCGACTAGCGGGAGAACAGATACGCAGTATTTT. Using reference TRBV18 and TRBJ2-3 for the parts outside the CDR3, the full variable domain is NAGVMQNPRHLVRRRGQEARLRCSPMKGHSHVYWYRQLPEEGLKFMVYLQKENIIDESGMPKERFSAEFPKEGPSILRIQQVVRGDSAAYFCASSPTSGRTDTQYFGPGTRLTVL.

CDR3 DNA: TGTGCCAGCAGCCTCGGGCCCCCGGAAGATACGCAGTATTTT. It codes for CASSLGPPEDTQYF. The rearrangement uses TRBV11-3 and TRBJ2-3; D gene uncertain. Germline lookup yields CDR1 SGHNT and CDR2 YENEEA. V was cut by 5 bases and J by 5 bases, with 14 bases left in between. The length of the CDR3 is 14 residues.

The V call is TRBV7-9, the J call TRBJ2-7; 11 positions match TRBD2. With 1 base clipped from V and 3 bases from J, the junction kept 5 bases outside the gene matches. CDR3 size: 16 residues. CDR1 is SEHNR and CDR2 is FQNEAQ in the germline V gene (reference sequence). Here the CDR3 reads CASSLGLAGGIYEQYF. As DNA, the CDR3 is TGTGCCAGCAGCTTAGGGCTAGCGGGAGGAATCTACGAGCAGTACTTC.

The V gene is TRBV4-1, the J gene TRBJ2-7; D is perhaps TRBD1 (5 bases). The CDR3 has 16 residues. The ends were cut back, 0 bases at V and 3 bases at J, with 15 bases in the middle. Per germline, CDR1 MGHRA and CDR2 YSYEKL. The CDR3 sequence: CASSQEGVDIGYEQYF. As DNA, the CDR3 is TGCGCCAGCAGCCAAGAAGGCGTGGACATCGGCTACGAGCAGTACTTC.

The chain has TRBV5-1 and TRBJ2-7; no firm D call. Germline V gives CDR1 SGHRS, CDR2 YFSETQ. V gave up 1 base and J gave up 1 base, with 9 bases separating them. This CDR3 has 14 amino acids. This CDR3 is CASSLSGFSYEQYF. CDR3 sequence (DNA): TGCGCCAGCAGCTTGTCAGGATTTTCCTACGAGCAGTACTTC.

The gene calls are TRBV18 and TRBJ2-3, with D hard to call. CDR3 size: 14 residues. V was shortened by 3 bases and J by 5 bases, with 12 bases between the two germline ends. Germline CDR1 is KGHSH and CDR2 is LQKENI. CDR3 DNA: TGTGCCAGCTCACCCCCCTCGAGGCGAGATACGCAGTATTTT. This encodes CASSPPSRRDTQYF. Complete variable domain (other parts from reference TRBV18 and TRBJ2-3): NAGVMQNPRHLVRRRGQEARLRCSPMKGHSHVYWYRQLPEEGLKFMVYLQKENIIDESGMPKERFSAEFPKEGPSILRIQQVVRGDSAAYFCASSPPSRRDTQYFGPGTRLTVL.

This clone was seen a single time. The chain combines TRBV7-9 with TRBJ2-7; 7 bases align to TRBD2. The CDR3 is made up of 15 amino acids. Germline V gene data show CDR1 as SEHNR and CDR2 as FQNEAQ (reference sequence). Trimming at V came to 6 bases and at J to 0 bases, leaving 8 bases not matched to a gene. The CDR3 here is CASSFLAESSYEQYF. The CDR3 DNA is TGTGCCAGCAGTTTCCTAGCGGAGAGCTCCTACGAGCAGTACTTC.

V is TRBV7-9 and J is TRBJ2-2; D is perhaps TRBD2 (6 bases). Germline lookup yields CDR1 SEHNR and CDR2 FQNEAQ (reference sequence). Deletions cut 3 bases from V and 3 bases from J, with 11 bases between. The CDR3 covers 15 residues. The DNA of the CDR3 is TGTGCCAGCAGCTTCCGGGACTTATACACCGGGGAGCTGTTTTTT. Its translation: CASSFRDLYTGELFF.

The gene calls are TRBV2 and TRBJ1-5; TRBD1 agrees at 7 bases. V shed 6 bases and J 0 bases; nucleotides not matched to a gene: 14. Germline-derived CDR1 and CDR2 are SNHLY and FYNNEI. The CDR3 length is 18 residues. The CDR3 reads CASRGATTGLGSNQPQHF. CDR3 sequence (DNA): TGTGCCAGCAGAGGCGCAACGACAGGGTTGGGTAGCAATCAGCCCCAGCATTTT.

In this sample, this clone turned up a few times. This sequence joins TRBV29-1 and TRBJ1-1; no clear D gene. In germline, CDR1 is SQVTM, CDR2 ANQGSEA. The CDR3 extends over 13 amino acids. Trimming cost V 5 bases and J 0 bases, with 10 bases left between them. CDR3 sequence: CSVQRGMNTEAFF. The CDR3 DNA reads TGCAGCGTTCAGAGAGGTATGAACACTGAAGCTTTCTTT.

CDR3 nucleotides: TGTGCCAGCAGCCTGGAGGGTACCGGGGAGCTGTTTTTT. The encoded protein is CASSLEGTGELFF. The rearrangement links TRBV9 to TRBJ2-2, with D possibly TRBD2 on 6 matching bases. This CDR3 comprises 13 residues. CDR1 SGDLS and CDR2 YYNGEE come from the germline V gene. V was clipped by 4 bases and J by 5 bases, with 9 bases between them.

The chain combines TRBV6-1 with TRBJ2-3; TRBD2 aligns across 9 bases. The V segment lost 3 bases and the J segment 6 bases; nucleotides outside the gene matches: 7. The CDR3 length is 15 residues. CDR1 MNHNS and CDR2 SASEGT come from the germline V gene. The CDR3 loop reads CASSEISGGGDTQYF. The CDR3 DNA reads as TGTGCCAGCAGTGAGATTAGCGGGGGAGGGGATACGCAGTATTTT.

V gene TRBV19 combines with J gene TRBJ2-7; weak D call: TRBD1 (5 bases). Trimming cost V 3 bases and J 7 bases, with 13 bases left between them. Germline V gene lookup returns CDR1 LNHDA and CDR2 SQIVND (reference sequence). The CDR3 consists of 13 residues. CDR3 DNA: TGTGCCAGTAGTATTAGCTCCTCAGGGGAGCAGTACTTC. As protein: CASSISSSGEQYF. Using reference TRBV19 and TRBJ2-7 for the parts outside the CDR3, the full variable domain is DGGITQSPKYLFRKEGQNVTLSCEQNLNHDAMYWYRQDPGQGLRLIYYSQIVNDFQKGDIAEGYSVSREKKESFPLTVTSAQKNPTAFYLCASSISSSGEQYFGPGTRLTVT.

The V and J genes are TRBV5-1 and TRBJ1-1; D gene ambiguous. V gave up 3 bases and J gave up 2 bases, with 8 bases separating them. The CDR3 has 13 amino acids. Germline V gene sequence: CDR1 SGHRS, CDR2 YFSETQ. CDR3 sequence reads: CASSSNGNTEAFF. The CDR3 nucleotides are TGCGCCAGCAGCTCGAACGGAAACACTGAAGCTTTCTTT.

The V call is TRBV30, the J call TRBJ2-2, with D possibly matching TRBD2 (6 bases). Germline CDR1 and CDR2: GTSNPN and SVGIG (reference sequence). This CDR3 region has 16 residues. V was clipped by 0 bases and J by 3 bases, with 14 bases between them. CDR3 DNA: TGTGCCTGGAGTGTACACTACGGGGGAGACACCGGGGAGCTGTTTTTT. It encodes CAWSVHYGGDTGELFF.

This chain uses TRBV14 with TRBJ1-3, with unresolved D. Looked up from germline, CDR1 is SGHDN and CDR2 is FVKESK. Trimming left V 4 bases short and J 4 bases short, with 11 bases between. The CDR3 sequence is 14 residues long. Written as DNA, the CDR3 is TGTGCCAGCAGCCCTGGGTCGTGGGGAAACACCATATATTTT. Encoded protein: CASSPGSWGNTIYF.

The V gene is TRBV12-5, the J gene TRBJ2-2; D is possibly TRBD2 (6 bases). V was cut by 5 bases and J by 4 bases, with 20 bases left in between. The CDR3 has 17 amino acids. In germline, CDR1 is LGHNT, CDR2 FRNRAP. This chain's CDR3 is CASGTTTGTYVTGELFF. CDR3 nucleotides: TGTGCTAGTGGTACGACTACCGGGACTTATGTCACCGGGGAGCTGTTTTTT. The full variable domain, completed using reference TRBV12-5 and TRBJ2-2, is DARVTQTPRHKVTEMGQEVTMRCQPILGHNTVFWYRQTMMQGLELLAYFRNRAPLDDSGMPKDRFSAEMPDATLATLKIQPSEPRDSAVYFCASGTTTGTYVTGELFFGEGSRLTVL.

The chain couples TRBV12-5 to TRBJ2-2, with 7 bases fitting TRBD2. CDR1 is LGHNT, CDR2 FRNRAP, per germline. Trimming cost V 5 bases and J 8 bases; bases outside gene matches: 2. The CDR3 has 12 residues. CDR3 amino acids: CASGRGGGELFF. The CDR3 nucleotides are TGTGCTAGTGGTAGGGGAGGGGGGGAGCTGTTTTTT.

This clone was recorded many times. The rearrangement joins TRBV6-1 to TRBJ2-7; TRBD2 matches at 8 bases. The germline V gene encodes CDR1 MNHNS and CDR2 SASEGT. The CDR3 loop spans 15 amino acids. The trim removed 5 bases at V and 2 bases at J, leaving 8 bases unmatched. As DNA, the CDR3 is TGTGCCAGCAGTCCCCAAGGAGCGGGGGCCTACGAGCAGTACTTC. It specifies CASSPQGAGAYEQYF.

The chain carries TRBV19 and TRBJ2-1; TRBD1 is a possible D gene (6 bases). CDR1 LNHDA and CDR2 SQIVND come from the germline V gene (reference sequence). Trimming shortened V by 6 bases and J by 8 bases, and 20 bases separated the two germline ends. This CDR3 has 15 residues. The CDR3 reads CASSGSGVPWDEQFF. DNA for the CDR3: TGTGCCAGTAGCGGATCAGGGGTCCCATGGGATGAGCAGTTCTTC.

The chain uses TRBV9 and TRBJ1-3; D might be TRBD1 (5 bases). The CDR3 has 16 residues. Trimming cost V 3 bases and J 4 bases, with 17 bases left between them. From germline, CDR1 is SGDLS and CDR2 YYNGEE. CDR3 bases: TGTGCCAGCAGCGCCTCGGGGCAGGGTGCCGGAAACACCATATATTTT. As protein: CASSASGQGAGNTIYF.

The chain has TRBV30 and TRBJ2-7; the D is unclear. From germline, CDR1 is GTSNPN and CDR2 SVGIG (reference sequence). Deletions cut 1 base from V and 0 bases from J, with 7 bases between. This CDR3 is 13 amino acids long. CDR3 bases: TGTGCCTGGAGTGCGGGCCTCTCCTACGAGCAGTACTTC. It specifies CAWSAGLSYEQYF.

DNA of the CDR3: TGTGCCAGCAGCTCCCAGGGAATTGAAGCTTTCTTT. Residues: CASSSQGIEAFF. The chain is built from TRBV11-2 and TRBJ1-1; a weak D match, TRBD1 (5 bases). Germline loops: CDR1 SGHAT, CDR2 FQNNGV. The CDR3 sequence is 12 residues long. V shed 4 bases and J shed 7 bases, with 10 bases lying between them.